The T cell receptor beta chain described here comes from a study of PD-1 blockade in classical Hodgkin lymphoma. Germline-derived CDR1 and CDR2 are SGHRS and YFSETQ. The V end lost 4 bases, the J end lost 0 bases, and 2 bases lay between the germline ends. This CDR3 region has 11 residues. Following autologous stem cell transplantation, relapse occurred in every patient, and exposure to brentuximab vedotin varied. The data were produced by immunoSEQ multiplex PCR, yet TCRdb's version contains in-frame clones alone and is incomplete. The table shows fewer than 25,000 clones, with more than 80% occurring only once.

This specimen consisted of peripheral blood mononuclear cells (PBMCs), obtained before the second cycle of nivolumab. The chain has TRBV5-1 and TRBJ2-7; no firm D call. The clonotype originates from a human donor with classical Hodgkin lymphoma. The CDR3: CASSDSYEQYF. The CDR3 coding sequence is TGCGCCAGCAGCGACTCCTACGAGCAGTACTTC.